The 25 T cell receptor beta chains below were found in one sample sequenced in a study of post-analysis software for immune sequencing data. Findings of the study overall: About 5 TRBV segments were more frequent in patients than controls; TRBV5-6, TRBV5-1 and TRBV20-1 belonged to this group.

Prepared TCR beta cDNA libraries contained unique molecular identifiers. TCRdb reanalysed the PCR reads using MiXCR and keeps one entry per CDR3 protein. The table includes under 200,000 distinct CDR3 sequences, 29% detected once. Their antigen targets remain unknown. Material for sequencing was blood. These receptors were collected from a girl aged 2-17 years with multiple sclerosis.

A remark on this clonotype: Being one base from a much bigger clone, this may be a read error. The chain is built from TRBV20-1 and TRBJ2-1; D is unclear. Near its end, the DNA agrees better with TRBJ2-7, so the J call may be wrong. Germline V gene lookup returns CDR1 DFQATT and CDR2 SNEGSKA (reference sequence). The CDR3 length is 12 residues. CDR3 region: CSAPPGLNEQYF. CDR3 DNA sequence: TGCAGTGCCCCCCCCGGGCTCAATGAGCAGTACTTC.

About this clonotype itself: A much bigger clone sits one base away, suggesting this may be a read error. The gene calls are TRBV6-4 and TRBJ2-3; a weak D match, TRBD2 (7 bases). CDR3 length: 15 residues. The germline gives CDR1 MRHNA, CDR2 SNTAGT. V was pared by 6 bases and J by 5 bases, with 18 bases between. CDR3 residues: CASSRGGASRDTQYF. The CDR3 nucleotides are TGTGCCAGCAGCCGTGGGGGGGCTTCCAGAGATACGCAGTATTTT.

The CDR3 DNA is TGTGCCAGCAGTTCGATCAGGGCAAACAATGAGCAGTTCTTC. Translated, it gives CASSSIRANNEQFF. This chain connects TRBV7-3 to TRBJ2-1; D is possibly TRBD1 (5 bases). V was clipped by 6 bases and J by 5 bases, with 14 bases between them. CDR3 size: 14 residues. The V gene's germline CDR1 is SGHTA and CDR2 FQGTGA.

The gene calls are TRBV29-1 and TRBJ2-7, with D perhaps matching TRBD1 or TRBD2 (5 bases each). Trimming pared 4 bases from V and 0 bases from J, leaving 7 bases between. CDR1 and CDR2 (germline): SQVTM, ANQGSEA. The CDR3 covers 12 residues. DNA of the CDR3: TGCAGCGTTGCCGGGGCCTCCTACGAGCAGTACTTC. This codes for CSVAGASYEQYF.

On this clonotype: A junction boundary mismatches the germline segment, possibly from a read error. The chain employs TRBV27 and TRBJ1-2; 7 bases line up with TRBD1. Germline V gene sequence: CDR1 MNHEY, CDR2 SMNVEV (reference sequence). The CDR3 sequence is 13 residues long. The CDR3 loop is CAGSLLQGGGYTF. The DNA of the CDR3 is TGTGCCGGCAGTTTATTGCAAGGGGGCGGCTACACCTTC.

There are a few counts of this clonotype. The V and J genes are TRBV5-1 and TRBJ2-1, with TRBD2 matching over 10 bases. Germline-derived CDR1 and CDR2 are SGHRS and YFSETQ. The V gene end was trimmed by 0 bases and the J gene end by 9 bases; junction bases not matched to a gene: 21. The CDR3 is 20 amino acids. CDR3 region: CASSLDFALAGDVTRGEQFF. The CDR3 coding sequence is TGCGCCAGCAGCTTGGACTTTGCGCTAGCGGGAGATGTTACCCGTGGTGAGCAGTTCTTC.

V usage is TRBV6-5 and J usage is TRBJ1-4; 7 nucleotides line up with TRBD1. This CDR3 has 15 amino acids. V was pared by 6 bases and J by 7 bases, with 11 bases of the junction left unmatched. The germline V gene has CDR1 MNHEY and CDR2 SVGAGI. This CDR3 reads CASSPTDRVFEKLFF. Here the CDR3 DNA reads TGTGCCAGCAGCCCAACCGACAGGGTCTTTGAAAAACTGTTTTTT.

In its sample, this clonotype was seen a few times. This rearrangement joins TRBV15 to TRBJ2-1; D assignment may be TRBD1 or TRBD2 (5 bases each). The DNA matches TRBJ2-7 better at its end, which makes the J call doubtful. The CDR3 is made up of 15 amino acids. CDR1 is LNHNV and CDR2 is YYDKDF in the germline V gene (reference sequence). This CDR3 is CATSRGRDRYNEQYF. Written as DNA, the CDR3 is TGTGCCACCAGCAGAGGTCGGGACCGCTACAATGAGCAGTACTTC.

The table lists this clonotype with a few counts. V gene TRBV18 combines with J gene TRBJ2-1; TRBD2 might be the D (6 bases). Per germline, CDR1 KGHSH and CDR2 LQKENI. V lost 5 bases and J lost 9, with 11 bases in between. This CDR3 comprises 12 residues. CDR3 loop: CASSTWGVEQFF. CDR3 in DNA: TGTGCCAGCTCAACCTGGGGGGTTGAGCAGTTCTTC. The full variable domain, with the rest looked up from reference TRBV18 and TRBJ2-1, is NAGVMQNPRHLVRRRGQEARLRCSPMKGHSHVYWYRQLPEEGLKFMVYLQKENIIDESGMPKERFSAEFPKEGPSILRIQQVVRGDSAAYFCASSTWGVEQFFGPGTRLTVL.

In its sample, this clonotype was seen many times. The rearrangement joins TRBV5-1 to TRBJ2-3; D assignment may be TRBD1 or TRBD2 (5 bases each). The germline CDR1 and CDR2 sequences are SGHRS and YFSETQ. The CDR3 runs to 15 residues. With 5 bases removed from V and 6 bases from J, the gap between germline ends came to 19 bases. The CDR3 sequence is CASRDTGTQKDTQYF. Written as DNA, the CDR3 is TGCGCCAGCAGAGACACCGGGACCCAGAAGGATACGCAGTATTTT.

This clonotype was seen more than once but under ten times. V usage is TRBV7-9 and J usage is TRBJ2-1; 9 nucleotides align to TRBD1. V shed 6 bases and J 2 bases; nucleotides not matched to a gene: 11. The length of the CDR3 is 17 residues. Germline CDR1 reads SEHNR; CDR2 reads FQNEAQ (reference sequence). In nucleotides, the CDR3 is TGTGCCAGCAGACAGAACAGGGGGCGAACCCCCTACAATGAGCAGTTCTTC. It specifies CASRQNRGRTPYNEQFF.

This clonotype has only one observation. Just one base apart from a much larger clone, this may be a read error. The chain joins TRBV20-1 to TRBJ1-1; D is perhaps TRBD1 (5 bases). Between the trimmed V and J ends, which lost 3 bases and 3 bases, there was a span of 20 bases. Germline assignment: CDR1 DFQATT and CDR2 SNEGSKA (reference sequence). The CDR3 sequence is 16 residues long. The CDR3 is CSARSVLGGTHTEAFF. DNA for the CDR3: TGCAGTGCTAGGTCGGTGTTGGGGGGGACGCACACTGAAGCTTTCTTT.

Concerning this clonotype: This could be a read error, since a much larger clone is one nucleotide away. The chain has TRBV20-1 and TRBJ2-1, with 9 bases fitting TRBD2. The J call is in doubt because the DNA end fits TRBJ2-7 better. The CDR3 is 13 residues long. CDR1 and CDR2 from the germline V gene are DFQATT and SNEGSKA (reference sequence). In DNA form, the CDR3 reads TGCAGTGCTACGGCGGGAGGGGACAATGAGCAGTACTTC. As protein: CSATAGGDNEQYF.

This clonotype was found a few times. The rearrangement uses TRBV29-1 and TRBJ1-1; 7 bases line up with TRBD1. CDR1 is SQVTM, CDR2 ANQGSEA, per germline. This CDR3 comprises 13 residues. V lost 6 bases to trimming and J lost 1 base; unmatched junction nucleotides: 5. This CDR3 reads CSVGRTGNTEAFF. The CDR3 region has the DNA TGCAGCGTGGGGAGGACAGGGAACACTGAAGCTTTCTTT.

As concerns this clonotype: The junction does not match germline at one end; this may be a read error. The V gene is TRBV7-3, the J gene TRBJ1-4; D ambiguous. Germline V CDR1 and CDR2: SGHTA, FQGTGA. The CDR3 has 13 amino acids. The CDR3, as DNA: TGTGCCAGCAGCTTAAACGCGGGCGAAAAACGGTTTTTT. This gives the protein CASSLNAGEKRFF.

In the case of this clonotype: A much larger clone sits a single nucleotide away, making a read error possible. This rearrangement joins TRBV29-1 to TRBJ2-1; D is unclear. The CDR3 length is 13 residues. Trimming removed 7 bases from V and 10 bases from J, with 20 bases in between. From germline, CDR1 is SQVTM and CDR2 ANQGSEA. CDR3 sequence: CSALGILNYEQFF. The CDR3 DNA reads TGCAGCGCCCTAGGAATTCTGAACTACGAGCAGTTCTTC.

This clonotype was observed at least ten times. The chain uses TRBV27 and TRBJ2-5, with D maybe TRBD1 (6 bases). The ends were cut back, 6 bases at V and 2 bases at J, with 13 bases in the middle. Germline CDR1 MNHEY, CDR2 SMNVEV (reference sequence). There are 14 residues in the CDR3. CDR3 region: CASSRGQRQETQYF. CDR3 coding DNA: TGTGCCAGCAGCAGGGGACAACGGCAAGAGACCCAGTACTTC.

The chain couples TRBV5-1 to TRBJ2-7, with TRBD2 matching 9 bases. V gave up 4 bases and J gave up 7 bases; unmatched junction bases: 12. This CDR3 region has 15 residues. Germline V gene sequence: CDR1 SGHRS, CDR2 YFSETQ. This chain's CDR3 is CASSIAGTSFNEQYF. As DNA, the CDR3 is TGCGCCAGCAGCATAGCCGGGACTAGCTTCAATGAGCAGTACTTC.

In this sample, this clonotype turned up a few times. DNA of the CDR3: TGTGCTAGTGGACACGCTGGACCCGGGGGGACCCGGTACTTC. Translated, it gives CASGHAGPGGTRYF. The V and J genes are TRBV12-5 and TRBJ2-7; TRBD2 agrees at 7 bases. The V gene's germline CDR1 is LGHNT and CDR2 FRNRAP. V shed 6 bases and J 12 bases; nucleotides not matched to a gene: 17. The CDR3 extends over 14 amino acids.

Many counts were recorded for this clonotype. CDR3 bases: TGCGCCAGCAGCGGAATTGCGAACATGGAGGCAGATACGCAGTATTTT. Its translation is CASSGIANMEADTQYF. V and J are TRBV5-1 and TRBJ2-3; D may be TRBD2 (5 bases). The ends were cut back, 4 bases at V and 4 bases at J, with 19 bases in the middle. The CDR3 has 16 amino acids. Germline-derived CDR1 and CDR2 are SGHRS and YFSETQ.

V gene TRBV20-1 combines with J gene TRBJ1-4; no clear D. Germline CDR1 is DFQATT and CDR2 is SNEGSKA (reference sequence). V lost 0 bases and J lost 10, with 15 bases in between. The CDR3 is 14 residues long. The chain's CDR3 is CSAREGFVFGKLFF. In DNA, the CDR3 is TGCAGTGCTAGAGAGGGGTTTGTCTTTGGAAAACTGTTTTTT.

This clonotype was recorded at least ten times. The chain is built from TRBV3-1 and TRBJ2-7; D is possibly TRBD1 or TRBD2 (5 bases each). Germline CDR1 is LGHDT and CDR2 is YNNKEL (reference sequence). The CDR3 length is 14 residues. Between the trimmed V and J ends, which lost 4 bases and 4 bases, there was a span of 14 bases. CDR3 DNA: TGTGCCAGCAGCCCGGGACGGACAATGTACGAGCAGTACTTC. Translation gives CASSPGRTMYEQYF.

The sample holds a few counts of this clonotype. A clone one base away is much larger, so this may be a read error. This chain joins TRBV12-3 or TRBV12-4 and TRBJ2-3; 9 bases fit TRBD1. This CDR3 region has 16 residues. This CDR3 is CARSLTRDRVKDTQYF. The CDR3 nucleotides are TGTGCCCGCAGCTTGACCCGGGACAGGGTGAAAGATACGCAGTATTTT.

This clonotype was observed at least ten times. The chain joins TRBV13 to TRBJ1-5, with unresolved D. Germline assignment: CDR1 PRHDT and CDR2 FYEKMQ (reference sequence). There are 14 residues in the CDR3. The V end lost 1 base, the J end lost 0 bases, and 4 bases lay between the germline ends. CDR3 sequence reads: CASSLAGSNQPQHF. The CDR3 region has the DNA TGTGCCAGCAGCTTAGCGGGTAGCAATCAGCCCCAGCATTTT.

This rearrangement joins TRBV20-1 to TRBJ1-1; tentatively, D is TRBD1 (5 bases). This CDR3 comprises 16 residues. The V gene's germline CDR1 is DFQATT and CDR2 SNEGSKA (reference sequence). Trimming shortened V by 1 base and J by 0 bases, and 15 bases separated the two germline ends. CDR3 loop: CSARVRPTDLNTEAFF. In nucleotides, the CDR3 is TGCAGTGCTAGAGTGAGACCGACAGACCTGAACACTGAAGCTTTCTTT.